The clone carrying this TCR beta chain was counted a few times. Its matching antigen is unknown. Some clones are missing from TCRdb's copy, which holds only in-frame ones; the method was immunoSEQ multiplex PCR. This table holds tens of thousands of clones, more than 75% found once. This CDR3 contains 15 residues. V lost 5 bases and J lost 8; bases outside the gene matches: 12. The germline V gene has CDR1 SGHRS and CDR2 YFSETQ. This record belongs to a study of OX40 agonist ivuxolimab in advanced cancers. In the study overall: The study treated patients with ivuxolimab, an agonistic anti-OX40 (CD134) antibody. Of the patients, three showed partial responses, one with hepatocellular carcinoma and two with cutaneous melanoma.

General study findings and limits: Doses of 0.1 to 3.0 mg/kg were accompanied by clonal expansion of CD4+ and CD8+ blood T cells by week 6.

This rearrangement joins TRBV5-1 to TRBJ1-4; 7 bases align to TRBD1. Sequencing used CD4+ or CD8+ T cells sorted from blood, obtained in a trial of the OX40 agonist ivuxolimab. The TCR comes from an adult with an advanced solid tumor such as melanoma, head and neck, liver or kidney cancer. The CDR3 here is CASRLIRDSEEKLFF. DNA for the CDR3: TGCGCCAGCAGGCTTATCCGGGACAGCGAGGAAAAACTGTTTTTT.